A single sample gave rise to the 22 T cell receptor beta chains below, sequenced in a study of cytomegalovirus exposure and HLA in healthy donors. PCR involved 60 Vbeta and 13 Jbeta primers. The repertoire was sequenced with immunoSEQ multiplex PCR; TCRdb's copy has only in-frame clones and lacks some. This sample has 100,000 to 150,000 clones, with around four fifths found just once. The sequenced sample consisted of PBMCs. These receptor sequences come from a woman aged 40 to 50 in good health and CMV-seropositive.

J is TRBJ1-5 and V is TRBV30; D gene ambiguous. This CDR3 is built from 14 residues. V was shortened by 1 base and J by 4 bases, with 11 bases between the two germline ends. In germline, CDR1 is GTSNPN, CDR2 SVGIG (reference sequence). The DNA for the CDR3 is TGTGCCTGGAGTGGATATAATCAGAATCAGCCCCAGCATTTT. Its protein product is CAWSGYNQNQPQHF.

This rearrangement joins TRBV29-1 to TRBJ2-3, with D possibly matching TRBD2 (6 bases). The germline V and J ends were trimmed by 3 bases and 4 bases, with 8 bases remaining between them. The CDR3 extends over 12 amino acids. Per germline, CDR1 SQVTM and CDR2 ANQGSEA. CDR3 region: CSVEVAADTQYF. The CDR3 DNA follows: TGCAGCGTTGAGGTAGCGGCAGATACGCAGTATTTT.

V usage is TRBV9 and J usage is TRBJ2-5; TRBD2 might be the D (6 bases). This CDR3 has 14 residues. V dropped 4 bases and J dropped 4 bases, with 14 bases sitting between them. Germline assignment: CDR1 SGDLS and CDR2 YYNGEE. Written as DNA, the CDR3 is TGTGCCAGCAGCAGAACAGGACTAATAGAGACCCAGTACTTC. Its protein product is CASSRTGLIETQYF.

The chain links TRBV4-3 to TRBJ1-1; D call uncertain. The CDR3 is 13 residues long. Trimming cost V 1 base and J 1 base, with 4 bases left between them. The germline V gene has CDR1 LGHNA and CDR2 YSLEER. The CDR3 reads CASSQGQNTEAFF. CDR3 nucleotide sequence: TGCGCCAGCAGCCAAGGACAGAACACTGAAGCTTTCTTT.

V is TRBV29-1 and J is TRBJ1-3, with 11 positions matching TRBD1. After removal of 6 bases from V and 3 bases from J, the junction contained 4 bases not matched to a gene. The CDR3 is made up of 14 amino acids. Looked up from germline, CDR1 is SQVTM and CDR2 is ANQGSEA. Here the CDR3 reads CSVADRGHGNTIYF. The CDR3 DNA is TGCAGCGTCGCGGACAGGGGGCATGGAAACACCATATATTTT.

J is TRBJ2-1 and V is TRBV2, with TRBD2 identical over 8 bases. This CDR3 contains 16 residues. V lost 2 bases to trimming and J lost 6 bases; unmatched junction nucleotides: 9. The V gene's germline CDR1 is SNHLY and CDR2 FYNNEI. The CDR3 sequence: CASSELAGQPGNEQFF. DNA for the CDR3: TGTGCCAGCAGTGAACTAGCGGGTCAGCCCGGCAATGAGCAGTTCTTC.

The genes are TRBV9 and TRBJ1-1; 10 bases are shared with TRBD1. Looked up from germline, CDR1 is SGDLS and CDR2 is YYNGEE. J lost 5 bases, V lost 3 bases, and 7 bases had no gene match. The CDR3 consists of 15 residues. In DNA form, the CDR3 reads TGTGCCAGCAGCGCGACGGGACAGGGGAAAACTGAAGCTTTCTTT. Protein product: CASSATGQGKTEAFF.

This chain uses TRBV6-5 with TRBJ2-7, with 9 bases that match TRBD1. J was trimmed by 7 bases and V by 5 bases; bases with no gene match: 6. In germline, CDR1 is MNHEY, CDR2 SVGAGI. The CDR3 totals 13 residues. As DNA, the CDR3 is TGTGCCAGCAGTGGACAGGGGATGAGAGAGCAGTACTTC. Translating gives CASSGQGMREQYF.

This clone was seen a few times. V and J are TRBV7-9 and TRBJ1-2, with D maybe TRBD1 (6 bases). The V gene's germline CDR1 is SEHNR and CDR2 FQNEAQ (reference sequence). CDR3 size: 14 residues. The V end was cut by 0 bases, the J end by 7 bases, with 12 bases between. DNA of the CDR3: TGTGCCAGCAGCTTAGCGAACAGGGTTGGTGGCTACACCTTC. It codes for CASSLANRVGGYTF.

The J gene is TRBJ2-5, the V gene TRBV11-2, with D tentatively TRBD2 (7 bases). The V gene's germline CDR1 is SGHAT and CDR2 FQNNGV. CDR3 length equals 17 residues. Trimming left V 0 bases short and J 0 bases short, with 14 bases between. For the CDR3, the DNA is TGTGCCAGCAGCTTAGATGGGGGGGGCGAGTACCAAGAGACCCAGTACTTC. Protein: CASSLDGGGEYQETQYF.

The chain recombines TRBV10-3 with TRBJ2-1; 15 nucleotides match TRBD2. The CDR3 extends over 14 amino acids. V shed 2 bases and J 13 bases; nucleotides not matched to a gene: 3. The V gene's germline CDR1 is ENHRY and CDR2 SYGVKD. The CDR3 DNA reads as TGTGCCATCAGTGAGGGACTAGCGGGAGGGCCCCAGTTCTTC. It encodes CAISEGLAGGPQFF.

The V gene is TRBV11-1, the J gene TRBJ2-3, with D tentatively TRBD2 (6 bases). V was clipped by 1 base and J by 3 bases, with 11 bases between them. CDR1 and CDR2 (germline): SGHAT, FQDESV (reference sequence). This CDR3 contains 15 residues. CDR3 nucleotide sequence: TGTGCCAGCAGCTTAGAGGAGCGGGCGACAGATACGCAGTATTTT. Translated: CASSLEERATDTQYF. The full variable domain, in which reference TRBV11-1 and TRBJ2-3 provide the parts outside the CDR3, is EAEVAQSPRYKITEKSQAVAFWCDPISGHATLYWYRQILGQGPELLVQFQDESVVDDSQLPKDRFSAERLKGVDSTLKIQPAELGDSAMYLCASSLEERATDTQYFGPGTRLTVL.

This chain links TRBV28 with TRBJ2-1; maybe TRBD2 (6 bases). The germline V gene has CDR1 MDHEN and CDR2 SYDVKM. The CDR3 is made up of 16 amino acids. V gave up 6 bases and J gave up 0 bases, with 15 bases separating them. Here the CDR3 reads CASSGRRVSSYNEQFF. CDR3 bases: TGTGCCAGCAGCGGGAGACGGGTTAGCTCCTACAATGAGCAGTTCTTC.

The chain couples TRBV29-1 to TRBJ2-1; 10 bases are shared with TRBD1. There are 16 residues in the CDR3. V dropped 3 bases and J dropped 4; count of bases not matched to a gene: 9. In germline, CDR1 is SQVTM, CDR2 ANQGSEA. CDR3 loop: CSVDNPDRGLYNEQFF. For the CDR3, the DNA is TGCAGCGTTGATAACCCCGACAGGGGGCTTTACAATGAGCAGTTCTTC.

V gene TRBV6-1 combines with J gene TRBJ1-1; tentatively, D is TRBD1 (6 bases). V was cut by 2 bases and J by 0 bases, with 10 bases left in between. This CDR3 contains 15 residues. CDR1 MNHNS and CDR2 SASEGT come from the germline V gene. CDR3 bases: TGTGCCAGCAGTGAACTACAGGGAATGAACACTGAAGCTTTCTTT. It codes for CASSELQGMNTEAFF.

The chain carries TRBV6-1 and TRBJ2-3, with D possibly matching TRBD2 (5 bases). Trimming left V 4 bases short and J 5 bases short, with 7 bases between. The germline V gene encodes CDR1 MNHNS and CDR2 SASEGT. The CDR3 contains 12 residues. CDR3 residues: CASSGSGDTQYF. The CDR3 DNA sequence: TGTGCCAGCAGTGGGAGCGGAGATACGCAGTATTTT.

The CDR3 region is CAISESFLAGGQGEQFF. CDR3 bases: TGTGCCATCAGTGAGTCGTTCCTAGCGGGAGGGCAAGGTGAGCAGTTCTTC. The rearrangement links TRBV10-3 to TRBJ2-1, with 12 positions matching TRBD2. V lost 0 bases, J lost 9 bases, and 9 bases stayed unmatched. There are 17 residues in the CDR3. Germline V lookup: CDR1 ENHRY, CDR2 SYGVKD.

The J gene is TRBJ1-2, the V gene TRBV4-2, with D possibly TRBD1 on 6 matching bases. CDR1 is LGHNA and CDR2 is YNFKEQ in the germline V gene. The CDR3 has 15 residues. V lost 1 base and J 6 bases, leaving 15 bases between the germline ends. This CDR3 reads CASSQGAGTSDGYTF. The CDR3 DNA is TGTGCCAGCAGCCAAGGAGCCGGGACATCAGATGGCTACACCTTC.

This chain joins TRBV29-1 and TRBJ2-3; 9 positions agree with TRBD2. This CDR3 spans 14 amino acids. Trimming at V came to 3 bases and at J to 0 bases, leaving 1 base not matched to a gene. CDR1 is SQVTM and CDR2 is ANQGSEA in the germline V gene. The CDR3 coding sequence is TGCAGCGTTGAGACTAGCGGAAGCACAGATACGCAGTATTTT. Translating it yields CSVETSGSTDTQYF.

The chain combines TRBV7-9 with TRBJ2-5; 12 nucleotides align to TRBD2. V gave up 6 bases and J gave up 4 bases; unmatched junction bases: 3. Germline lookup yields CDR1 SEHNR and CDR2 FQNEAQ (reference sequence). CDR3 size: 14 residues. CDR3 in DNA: TGTGCCAGCAGGGAACTAGCGGGAGGAGAGACCCAGTACTTC. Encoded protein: CASRELAGGETQYF.

The CDR3 loop reads CASRSQETSNQPQHF. The CDR3, as DNA: TGTGCCAGCAGATCACAGGAAACTAGCAATCAGCCCCAGCATTTT. The V gene is TRBV2, the J gene TRBJ1-5, with a weak D call TRBD1 (5 bases). The CDR3 is made up of 15 amino acids. Germline CDR1 reads SNHLY; CDR2 reads FYNNEI. V was trimmed by 6 bases and J by 0 bases, leaving 12 bases between them.

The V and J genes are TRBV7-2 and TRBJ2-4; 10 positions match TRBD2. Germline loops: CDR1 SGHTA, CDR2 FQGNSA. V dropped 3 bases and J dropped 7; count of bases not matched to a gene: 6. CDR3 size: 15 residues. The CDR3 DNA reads TGTGCCAGCAGCTTCCTAGCGGGGGCGGGGAACATTCAGTACTTC. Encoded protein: CASSFLAGAGNIQYF.